This T cell receptor beta chain came from a study of blood T cell repertoires in COVID-19. Looked up from germline, CDR1 is SGHVS and CDR2 is FQNEAQ. V lost 1 base, J lost 0 bases, and 5 bases stayed unmatched. The CDR3 length is 17 residues. This clone was seen only once. Generated by immunoSEQ multiplex PCR, the TCRdb table keeps only in-frame clones and is missing some. The sample holds over 100,000 clones, roughly 89% seen once. The source is a man between 60 and 70 years old with COVID-19, enrolled during active disease. Sequenced input: peripheral blood. The J gene is TRBJ1-1, the V gene TRBV7-8; 10 nucleotides align to TRBD1. CDR3 region: CASSLGDRGRMNTEAFF. The CDR3 nucleotides read TGTGCCAGCAGCTTAGGGGACAGGGGCAGGATGAACACTGAAGCTTTCTTT.